This T cell receptor (beta chain) was captured by sequencing in a study of T-cell reconstitution after alpha-beta-depleted transplantation in children. This CDR3 is 17 amino acids long. Study observations and caveats: Once a year had passed after transplant, T-cell counts and diversity came mostly from newly produced T cells.

The TCRbeta library incorporated unique molecular identifiers. MiXCR, applied by TCRdb to the PCR reads, yields one record per CDR3 protein. The data hold 700,000 to 850,000 distinct CDR3 sequences, with roughly 16% observed a single time. To note about this clonotype: Its antigen is currently unknown.

The genes are TRBV21-1 and TRBJ1-5. TRBV21-1 is flagged as a pseudogene. This specimen was PBMCs, mostly from graft donor cells, taken 360 days after TCRalphabeta/CD19-depleted stem cell transplant. This receptor was obtained from a male patient aged 10 to 17 who had a stem cell transplant for acute lymphoblastic leukemia, so the T cells may come from the graft donor. The CDR3 nucleotides read TGTGCCAGCAGCAAAAAGCTGAGCAGCGGGGGAAATCAGCCCCAGCATTTT. It translates to CASSKKLSSGGNQPQHF.